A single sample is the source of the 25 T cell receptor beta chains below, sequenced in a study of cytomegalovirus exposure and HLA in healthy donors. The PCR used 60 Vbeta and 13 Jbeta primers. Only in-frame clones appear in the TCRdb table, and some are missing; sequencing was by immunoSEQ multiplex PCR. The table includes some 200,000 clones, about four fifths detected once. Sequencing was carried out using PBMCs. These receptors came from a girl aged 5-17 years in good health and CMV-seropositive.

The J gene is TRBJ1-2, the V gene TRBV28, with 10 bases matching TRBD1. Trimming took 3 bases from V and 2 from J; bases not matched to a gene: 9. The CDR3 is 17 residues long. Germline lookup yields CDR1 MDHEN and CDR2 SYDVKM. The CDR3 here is CASSLAGTGERNYGYTF. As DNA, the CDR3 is TGTGCCAGCAGTTTGGCGGGGACAGGGGAGCGCAACTATGGCTACACCTTC.

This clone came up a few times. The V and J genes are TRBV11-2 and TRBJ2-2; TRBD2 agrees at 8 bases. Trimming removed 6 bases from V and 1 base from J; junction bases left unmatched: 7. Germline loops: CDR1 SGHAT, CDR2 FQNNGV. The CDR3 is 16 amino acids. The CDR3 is CASRPSGGENTGELFF. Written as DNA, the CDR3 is TGTGCCAGCAGACCAAGCGGGGGAGAGAACACCGGGGAGCTGTTTTTT.

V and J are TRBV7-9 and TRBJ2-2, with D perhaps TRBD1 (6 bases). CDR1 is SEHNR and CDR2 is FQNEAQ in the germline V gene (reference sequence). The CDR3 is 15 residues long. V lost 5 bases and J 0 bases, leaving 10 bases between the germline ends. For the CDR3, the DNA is TGTGCCAGCAGCCGGGACATCGCGAACACCGGGGAGCTGTTTTTT. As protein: CASSRDIANTGELFF.

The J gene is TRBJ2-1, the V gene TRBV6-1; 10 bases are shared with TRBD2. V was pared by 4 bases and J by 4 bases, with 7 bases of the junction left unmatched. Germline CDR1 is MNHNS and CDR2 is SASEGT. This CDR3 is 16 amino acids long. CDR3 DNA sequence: TGTGCCAGCAGTGGGGGGGAGACTAGCGGGTACAATGAGCAGTTCTTC. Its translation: CASSGGETSGYNEQFF.

The chain's CDR3 is CASSPGLDYYTGELFF. Here the CDR3 DNA reads TGTGCCAGCTCACCAGGGTTGGACTACTACACCGGGGAGCTGTTTTTT. The chain joins TRBV18 to TRBJ2-2, with D possibly being TRBD2 (6 bases). Per the germline V gene, CDR1 is KGHSH and CDR2 is LQKENI. The ends were cut back, 2 bases at V and 3 bases at J, with 13 bases in the middle. This CDR3 comprises 16 residues.

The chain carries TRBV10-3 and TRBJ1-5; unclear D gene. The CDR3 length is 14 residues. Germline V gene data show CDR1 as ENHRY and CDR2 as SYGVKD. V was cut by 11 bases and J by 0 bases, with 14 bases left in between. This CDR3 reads CASQTGDSNQPQHF. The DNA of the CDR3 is TGTGCCTCGCAAACCGGAGATAGCAATCAGCCCCAGCATTTT.

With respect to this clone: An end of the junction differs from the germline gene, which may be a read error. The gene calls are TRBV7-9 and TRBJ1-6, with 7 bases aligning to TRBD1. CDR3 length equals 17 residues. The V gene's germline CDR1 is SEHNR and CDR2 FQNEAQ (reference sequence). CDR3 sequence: CSSSQAQGTVHNSPLHF. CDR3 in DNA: TGTTCCAGCTCACAGGCACAGGGGACCGTACATAATTCACCCCTCCACTTT.

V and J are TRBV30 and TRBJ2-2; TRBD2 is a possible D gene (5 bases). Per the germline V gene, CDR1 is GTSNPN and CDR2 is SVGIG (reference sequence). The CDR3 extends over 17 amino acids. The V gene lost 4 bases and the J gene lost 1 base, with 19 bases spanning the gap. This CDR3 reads CAWTDYLIFQNTGELFF. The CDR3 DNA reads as TGTGCCTGGACTGACTACCTTATCTTTCAGAACACCGGGGAGCTGTTTTTT. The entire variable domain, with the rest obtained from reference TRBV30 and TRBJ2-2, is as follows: SQTIHQWPATLVQPVGSPLSLECTVEGTSNPNLYWYRQAAGRGLQLLFYSVGIGQISSEVPQNLSASRPQDRQFILSSKKLLLSDSGFYLCAWTDYLIFQNTGELFFGEGSRLTVL.

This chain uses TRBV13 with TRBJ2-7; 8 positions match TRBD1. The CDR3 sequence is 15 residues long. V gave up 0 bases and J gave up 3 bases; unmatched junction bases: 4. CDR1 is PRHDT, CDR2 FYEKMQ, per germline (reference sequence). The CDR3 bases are TGTGCCAGCAGCTTAGGCGCAGGGGGCTTCTACGAGCAGTACTTC. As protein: CASSLGAGGFYEQYF.

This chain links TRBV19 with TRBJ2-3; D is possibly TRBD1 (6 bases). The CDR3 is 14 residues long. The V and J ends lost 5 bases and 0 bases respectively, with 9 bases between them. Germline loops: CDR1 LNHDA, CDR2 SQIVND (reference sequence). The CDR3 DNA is TGTGCCAGTAGTCCCGGGACAAGCACAGATACGCAGTATTTT. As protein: CASSPGTSTDTQYF.

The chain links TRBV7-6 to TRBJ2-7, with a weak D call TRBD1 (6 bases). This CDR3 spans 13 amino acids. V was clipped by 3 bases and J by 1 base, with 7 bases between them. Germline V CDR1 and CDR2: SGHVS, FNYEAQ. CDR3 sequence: CASSFGQSYEQYF. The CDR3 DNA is TGTGCCAGCAGCTTCGGACAGTCCTACGAGCAGTACTTC.

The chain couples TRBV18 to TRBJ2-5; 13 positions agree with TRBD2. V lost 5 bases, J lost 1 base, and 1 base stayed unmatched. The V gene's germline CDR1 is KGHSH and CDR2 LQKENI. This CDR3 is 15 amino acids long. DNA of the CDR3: TGTGCCAGCTCAGGACTAGCGGGGGCCCAAGAGACCCAGTACTTC. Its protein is CASSGLAGAQETQYF.

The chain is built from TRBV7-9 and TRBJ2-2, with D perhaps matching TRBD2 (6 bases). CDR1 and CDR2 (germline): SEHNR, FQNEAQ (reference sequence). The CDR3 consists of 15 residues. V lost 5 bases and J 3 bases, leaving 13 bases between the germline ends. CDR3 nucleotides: TGTGCCAGCAGCCCGGGACGGGGGTACACCGGGGAGCTGTTTTTT. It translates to CASSPGRGYTGELFF.

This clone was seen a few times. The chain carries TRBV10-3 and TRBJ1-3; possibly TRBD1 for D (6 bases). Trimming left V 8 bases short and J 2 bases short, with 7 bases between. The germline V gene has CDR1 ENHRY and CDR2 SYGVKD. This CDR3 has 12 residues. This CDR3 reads CAIQGPGNTIYF. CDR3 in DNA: TGTGCCATCCAGGGGCCTGGAAACACCATATATTTT.

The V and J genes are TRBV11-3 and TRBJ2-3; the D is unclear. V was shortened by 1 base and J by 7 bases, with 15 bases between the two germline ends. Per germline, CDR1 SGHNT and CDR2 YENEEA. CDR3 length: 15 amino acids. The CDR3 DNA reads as TGTGCCAGCAGCTTAGGGCCCCAAGAGGTTAATACGCAGTATTTT. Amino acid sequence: CASSLGPQEVNTQYF.

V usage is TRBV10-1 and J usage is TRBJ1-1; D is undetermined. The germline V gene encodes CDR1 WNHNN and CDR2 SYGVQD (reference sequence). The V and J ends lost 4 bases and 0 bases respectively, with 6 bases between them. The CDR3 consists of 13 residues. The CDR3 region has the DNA TGCGCCAGCAGTGCCGTTATGAACACTGAAGCTTTCTTT. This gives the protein CASSAVMNTEAFF.

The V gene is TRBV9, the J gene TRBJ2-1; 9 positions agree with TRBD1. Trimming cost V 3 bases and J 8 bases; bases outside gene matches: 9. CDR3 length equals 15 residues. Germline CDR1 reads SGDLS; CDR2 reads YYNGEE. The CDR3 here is CASSGTGAVAHEQFF. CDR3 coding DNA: TGTGCCAGCAGCGGGACAGGGGCCGTTGCTCATGAGCAGTTCTTC.

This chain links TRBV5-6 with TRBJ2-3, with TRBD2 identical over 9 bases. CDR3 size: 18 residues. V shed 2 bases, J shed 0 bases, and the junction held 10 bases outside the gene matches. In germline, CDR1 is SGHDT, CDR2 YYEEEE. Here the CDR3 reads CASSFTRGGASSTDTQYF. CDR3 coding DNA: TGTGCCAGCAGCTTTACACGCGGGGGGGCGTCTAGCACAGATACGCAGTATTTT.

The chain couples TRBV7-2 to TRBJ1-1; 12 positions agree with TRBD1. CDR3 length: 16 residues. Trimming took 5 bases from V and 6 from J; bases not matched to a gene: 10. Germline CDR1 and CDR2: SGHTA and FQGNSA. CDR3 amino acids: CASSTGTGGSGAEAFF. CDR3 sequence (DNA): TGTGCCAGCAGCACAGGGACAGGGGGCTCGGGAGCTGAAGCTTTCTTT.

This CDR3 is CASSLDRVSGNTIYF. CDR3 bases: TGTGCCAGCAGCTTGGACAGGGTCTCTGGAAACACCATATATTTT. The chain uses TRBV11-2 and TRBJ1-3, with TRBD1 matching 8 bases. V shed 3 bases, J shed 0 bases, and the junction held 1 base outside the gene matches. This CDR3 contains 15 residues. Germline V lookup: CDR1 SGHAT, CDR2 FQNNGV.

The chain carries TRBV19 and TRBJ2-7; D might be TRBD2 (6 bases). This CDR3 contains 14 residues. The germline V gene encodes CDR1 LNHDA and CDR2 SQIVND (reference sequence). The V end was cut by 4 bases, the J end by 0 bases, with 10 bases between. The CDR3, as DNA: TGTGCCAGTAGTAGTATCGGGGGCTCCTACGAGCAGTACTTC. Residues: CASSSIGGSYEQYF.

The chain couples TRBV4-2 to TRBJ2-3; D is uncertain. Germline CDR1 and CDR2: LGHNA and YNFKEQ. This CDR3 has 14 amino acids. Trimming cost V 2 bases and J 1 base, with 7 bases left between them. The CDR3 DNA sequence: TGTGCCAGCAGCCAACTTGCAGGCACAGATACGCAGTATTTT. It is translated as CASSQLAGTDTQYF.

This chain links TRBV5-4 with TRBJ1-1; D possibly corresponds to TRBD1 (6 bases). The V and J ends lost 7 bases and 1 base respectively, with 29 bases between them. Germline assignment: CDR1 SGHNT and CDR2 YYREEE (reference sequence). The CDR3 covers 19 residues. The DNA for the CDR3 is TGTGCCAGCCGGGGGGGCAGGGGCACAATCGAAGTGGGGAACACTGAAGCTTTCTTT. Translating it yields CASRGGRGTIEVGNTEAFF.

The CDR3: CASSGETGGEQPQHF. The CDR3 nucleotides are TGTGCCAGCAGCGGGGAGACAGGGGGCGAGCAGCCCCAGCATTTT. The chain uses TRBV7-9 and TRBJ1-5, with 10 positions matching TRBD1. Germline V gives CDR1 SEHNR, CDR2 FQNEAQ (reference sequence). The CDR3 extends over 15 amino acids. After removal of 5 bases from V and 7 bases from J, the junction contained 8 bases not matched to a gene.

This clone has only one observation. CDR3 DNA sequence: TGTGCCAGCAGCTTGGCTGGACAGGGAAATGAAGCTTTCTTT. This gives the protein CASSLAGQGNEAFF. The chain employs TRBV5-8 and TRBJ1-1; the match to TRBD1 covers 8 bases. Germline-derived CDR1 and CDR2 are SGHTS and YDEGEE. V shed 0 bases and J 7 bases; nucleotides not matched to a gene: 5. The CDR3 has 14 residues.